The clone carrying this T cell receptor beta chain has just a few counts. From germline, CDR1 is LGHNA and CDR2 YNFKEQ. Unmatched junction bases numbered 5, after V lost 1 base and J lost 8 bases. The CDR3 extends over 16 amino acids. This specimen belongs to a study of T cell changes during pregnancy in multiple sclerosis. Clones were sequenced by immunoSEQ multiplex PCR, and TCRdb holds only the in-frame ones, with some missing. The table has tens of thousands of clones, 80% to 95% seen once; the top ten hold approximately 2%. The sequence came from a female donor in good health, enrolled as a control in a pregnancy study. The J gene is TRBJ2-2, the V gene TRBV4-2; 12 bases are shared with TRBD2. The sample in question was CD4+ T cells from peripheral blood mononuclear cells, obtained after pregnancy. DNA for the CDR3: TGTGCCAGCAGCCAAGGTACTAGCGGGAGGAGGGGGGAGCTGTTTTTT. The encoded protein is CASSQGTSGRRGELFF.